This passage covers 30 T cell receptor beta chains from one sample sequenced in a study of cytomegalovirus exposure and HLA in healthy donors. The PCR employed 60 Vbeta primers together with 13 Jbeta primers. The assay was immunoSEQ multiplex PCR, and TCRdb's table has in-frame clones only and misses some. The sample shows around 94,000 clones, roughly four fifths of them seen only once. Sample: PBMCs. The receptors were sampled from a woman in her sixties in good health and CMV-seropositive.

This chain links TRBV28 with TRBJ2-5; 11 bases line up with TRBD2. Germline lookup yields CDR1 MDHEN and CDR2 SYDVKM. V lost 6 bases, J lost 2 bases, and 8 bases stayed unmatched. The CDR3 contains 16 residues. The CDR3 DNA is TGTGCCAGCAGAACCCCGGGGACTAGCGGACAAGAGACCCAGTACTTC. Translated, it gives CASRTPGTSGQETQYF. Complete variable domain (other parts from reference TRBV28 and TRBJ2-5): DVKVTQSSRYLVKRTGEKVFLECVQDMDHENMFWYRQDPGLGLRLIYFSYDVKMKEKGDIPEGYSVSREKKERFSLILESASTNQTSMYLCASRTPGTSGQETQYFGPGTRLLVL.

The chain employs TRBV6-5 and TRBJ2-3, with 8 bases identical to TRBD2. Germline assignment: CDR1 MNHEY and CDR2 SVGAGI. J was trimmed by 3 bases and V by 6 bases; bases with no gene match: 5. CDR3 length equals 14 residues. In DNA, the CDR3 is TGTGCCAGCAGGCTAGCGGGCCGTACAGATACGCAGTATTTT. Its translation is CASRLAGRTDTQYF.

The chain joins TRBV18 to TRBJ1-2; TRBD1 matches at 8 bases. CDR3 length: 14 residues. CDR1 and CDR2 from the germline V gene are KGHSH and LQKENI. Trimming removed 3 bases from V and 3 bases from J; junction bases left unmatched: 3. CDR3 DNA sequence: TGTGCCAGCTCACCTACAGGGGGGGACTATGGCTACACCTTC. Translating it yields CASSPTGGDYGYTF. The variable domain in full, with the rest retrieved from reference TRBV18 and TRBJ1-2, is NAGVMQNPRHLVRRRGQEARLRCSPMKGHSHVYWYRQLPEEGLKFMVYLQKENIIDESGMPKERFSAEFPKEGPSILRIQQVVRGDSAAYFCASSPTGGDYGYTFGSGTRLTVV.

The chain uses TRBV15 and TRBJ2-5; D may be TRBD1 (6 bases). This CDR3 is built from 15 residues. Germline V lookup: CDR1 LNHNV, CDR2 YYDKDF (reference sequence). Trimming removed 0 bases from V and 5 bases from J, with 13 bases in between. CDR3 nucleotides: TGTGCCACCAGCAGAGACGTTGGACAGCCTGAGACCCAGTACTTC. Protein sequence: CATSRDVGQPETQYF.

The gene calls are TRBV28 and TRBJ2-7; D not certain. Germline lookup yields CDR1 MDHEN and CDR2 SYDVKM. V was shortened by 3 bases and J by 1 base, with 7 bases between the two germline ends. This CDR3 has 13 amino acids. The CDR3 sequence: CASSFQNSYEQYF. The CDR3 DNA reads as TGTGCCAGCAGTTTTCAGAATTCCTACGAGCAGTACTTC.

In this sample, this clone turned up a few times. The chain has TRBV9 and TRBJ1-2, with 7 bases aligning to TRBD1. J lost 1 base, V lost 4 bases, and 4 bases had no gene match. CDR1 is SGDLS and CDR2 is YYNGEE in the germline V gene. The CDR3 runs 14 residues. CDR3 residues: CASSPGTDNYGYTF. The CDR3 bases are TGTGCCAGCAGCCCTGGGACAGATAACTATGGCTACACCTTC.

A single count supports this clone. CDR3 amino acids: CASSSGTTLQETQYF. CDR3 nucleotide sequence: TGTGCCAGCAGCAGCGGGACTACCCTCCAAGAGACCCAGTACTTC. This chain links TRBV11-1 with TRBJ2-5; 7 positions agree with TRBD2. The V segment lost 5 bases and the J segment 1 base; nucleotides outside the gene matches: 7. CDR1 and CDR2 (germline): SGHAT, FQDESV (reference sequence). CDR3 length: 15 residues.

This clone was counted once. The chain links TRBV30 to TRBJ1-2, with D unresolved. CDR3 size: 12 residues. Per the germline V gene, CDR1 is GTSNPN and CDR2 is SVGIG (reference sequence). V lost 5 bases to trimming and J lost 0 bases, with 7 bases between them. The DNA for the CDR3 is TGTGCCTGGGACTCTTCTAACTATGGCTACACCTTC. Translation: CAWDSSNYGYTF.

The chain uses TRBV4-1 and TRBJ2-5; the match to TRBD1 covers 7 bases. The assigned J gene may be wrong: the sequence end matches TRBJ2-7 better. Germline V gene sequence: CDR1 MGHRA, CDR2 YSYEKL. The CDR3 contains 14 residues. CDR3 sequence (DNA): TGCGCCAGCAGGGGGACAGCATACTCCTACGAGCAGTACTTC. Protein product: CASRGTAYSYEQYF.

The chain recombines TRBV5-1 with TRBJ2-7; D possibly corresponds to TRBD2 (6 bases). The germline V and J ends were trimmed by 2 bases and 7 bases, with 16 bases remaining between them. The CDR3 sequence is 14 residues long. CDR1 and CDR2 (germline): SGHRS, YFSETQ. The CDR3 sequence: CASSLPGVAREQYF. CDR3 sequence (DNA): TGCGCCAGCAGCTTACCGGGAGTGGCTCGGGAGCAGTACTTC.

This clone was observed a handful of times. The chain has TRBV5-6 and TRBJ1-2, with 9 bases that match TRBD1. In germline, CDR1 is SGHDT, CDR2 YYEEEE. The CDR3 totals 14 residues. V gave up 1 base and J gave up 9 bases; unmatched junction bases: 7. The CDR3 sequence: CASSLTGGVGSYTF. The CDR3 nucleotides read TGTGCCAGCAGCTTGACAGGGGGCGTCGGTAGCTACACCTTC.

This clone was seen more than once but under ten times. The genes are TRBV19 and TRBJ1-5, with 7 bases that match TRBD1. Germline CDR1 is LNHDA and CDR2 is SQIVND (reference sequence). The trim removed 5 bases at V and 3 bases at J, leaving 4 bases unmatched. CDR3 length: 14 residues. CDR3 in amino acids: CASSLQGLNQPQHF. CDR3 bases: TGTGCCAGTAGTTTACAGGGGCTCAATCAGCCCCAGCATTTT.

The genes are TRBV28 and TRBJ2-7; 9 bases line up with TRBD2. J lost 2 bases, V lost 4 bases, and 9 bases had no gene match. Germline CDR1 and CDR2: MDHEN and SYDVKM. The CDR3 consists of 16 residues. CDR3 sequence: CASSSLTSGRTYEQYF. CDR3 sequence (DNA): TGTGCCAGCAGTTCCCTGACTAGCGGACGTACCTACGAGCAGTACTTC.

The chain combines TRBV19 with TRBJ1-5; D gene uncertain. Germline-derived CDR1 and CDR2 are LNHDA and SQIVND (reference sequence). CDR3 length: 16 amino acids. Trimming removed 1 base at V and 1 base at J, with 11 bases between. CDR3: CASSIVGGLSNQPQHF. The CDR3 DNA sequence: TGTGCCAGTAGTATAGTAGGAGGGCTCAGCAATCAGCCCCAGCATTTT. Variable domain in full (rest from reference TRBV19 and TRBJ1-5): DGGITQSPKYLFRKEGQNVTLSCEQNLNHDAMYWYRQDPGQGLRLIYYSQIVNDFQKGDIAEGYSVSREKKESFPLTVTSAQKNPTAFYLCASSIVGGLSNQPQHFGDGTRLSIL.

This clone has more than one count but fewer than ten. The CDR3 DNA sequence: TGTGCCAGTACTAGGATGAGCTCCTACGAGCAGTACTTC. Its protein is CASTRMSSYEQYF. The chain combines TRBV6-1 with TRBJ2-7; maybe TRBD2 (5 bases). Per the germline V gene, CDR1 is MNHNS and CDR2 is SASEGT. The ends were cut back, 9 bases at V and 0 bases at J, with 12 bases in the middle. CDR3 length: 13 amino acids.

The CDR3 loop is CASSRTQANTEAFF. The CDR3 nucleotides are TGCGCCAGCAGCCGCACGCAGGCGAACACTGAAGCTTTCTTT. The chain recombines TRBV5-1 with TRBJ1-1; the D is unclear. Germline assignment: CDR1 SGHRS and CDR2 YFSETQ. Trimming took 4 bases from V and 1 from J, leaving 11 bases between them. CDR3 length equals 14 residues.

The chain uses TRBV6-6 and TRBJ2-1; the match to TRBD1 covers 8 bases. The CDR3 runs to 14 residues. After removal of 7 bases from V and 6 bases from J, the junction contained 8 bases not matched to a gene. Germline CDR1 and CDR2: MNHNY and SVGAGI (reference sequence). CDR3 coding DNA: TGTGCCAGCACAACAGGGGGGCTCTTCAATGAGCAGTTCTTC. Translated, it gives CASTTGGLFNEQFF.

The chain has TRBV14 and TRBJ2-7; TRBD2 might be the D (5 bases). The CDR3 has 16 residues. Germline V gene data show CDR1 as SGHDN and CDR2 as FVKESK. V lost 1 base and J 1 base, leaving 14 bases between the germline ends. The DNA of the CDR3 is TGTGCCAGCAGCCAAGTACTCGGGAAAGGGTCCTACGAGCAGTACTTC. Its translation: CASSQVLGKGSYEQYF.

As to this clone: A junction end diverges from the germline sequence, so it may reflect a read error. CDR3 sequence reads: CASQLILGTQAFF. The CDR3 region has the DNA TGTGCCAGCCAACTCATCTTGGGCACTCAAGCTTTCTTT. The chain combines TRBV6-5 with TRBJ1-1; D ambiguous. CDR3 length: 13 residues. Germline CDR1 is MNHEY and CDR2 is SVGAGI.

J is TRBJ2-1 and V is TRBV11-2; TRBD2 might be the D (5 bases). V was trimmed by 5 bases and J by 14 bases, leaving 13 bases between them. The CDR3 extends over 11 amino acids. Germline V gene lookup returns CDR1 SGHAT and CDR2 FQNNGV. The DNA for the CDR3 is TGTGCCAGCAGCCCGATAAAGAGGGAGTTCTTC. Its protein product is CASSPIKREFF.

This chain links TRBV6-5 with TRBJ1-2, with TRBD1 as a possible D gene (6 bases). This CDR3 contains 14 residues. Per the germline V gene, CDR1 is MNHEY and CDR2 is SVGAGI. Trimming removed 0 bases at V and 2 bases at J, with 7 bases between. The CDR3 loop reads CASSYSTGNYGYTF. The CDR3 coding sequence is TGTGCCAGCAGTTACTCGACAGGCAACTATGGCTACACCTTC.

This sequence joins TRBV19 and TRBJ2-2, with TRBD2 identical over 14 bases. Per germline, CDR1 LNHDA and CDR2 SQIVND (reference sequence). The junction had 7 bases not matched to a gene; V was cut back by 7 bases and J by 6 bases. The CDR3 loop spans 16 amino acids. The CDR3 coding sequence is TGTGCCAGTAATAAAGGGGGACTAGCGGGAGCCGGGGAGCTGTTTTTT. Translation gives CASNKGGLAGAGELFF.

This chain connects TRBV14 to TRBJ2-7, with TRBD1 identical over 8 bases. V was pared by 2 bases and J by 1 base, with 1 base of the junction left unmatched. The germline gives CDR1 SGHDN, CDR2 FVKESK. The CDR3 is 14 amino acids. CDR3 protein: CASSQWDRSYEQYF. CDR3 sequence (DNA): TGTGCCAGCAGCCAATGGGACAGGTCCTACGAGCAGTACTTC.

The CDR3 DNA reads as TGTGCCAGCAGGGTACAGGGTCTCAGGGAAAAACTGTTTTTT. It specifies CASRVQGLREKLFF. This rearrangement joins TRBV2 to TRBJ1-4; D may be TRBD1 (6 bases). CDR1 is SNHLY, CDR2 FYNNEI, per germline. Trimming left V 6 bases short and J 8 bases short, with 16 bases between. The CDR3 sequence is 14 residues long. Supplemented by reference TRBV2 and TRBJ1-4, the full variable domain reads EPEVTQTPSHQVTQMGQEVILRCVPISNHLYFYWYRQILGQKVEFLVSFYNNEISEKSEIFDDQFSVERPDGSNFTLKIRSTKLEDSAMYFCASRVQGLREKLFFGSGTQLSVL.

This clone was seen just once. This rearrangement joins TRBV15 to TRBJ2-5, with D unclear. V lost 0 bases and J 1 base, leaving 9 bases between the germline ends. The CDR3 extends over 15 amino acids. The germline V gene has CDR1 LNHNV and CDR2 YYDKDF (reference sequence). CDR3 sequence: CATSREVALQETQYF. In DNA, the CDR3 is TGTGCCACCAGCAGAGAAGTGGCTCTCCAAGAGACCCAGTACTTC.

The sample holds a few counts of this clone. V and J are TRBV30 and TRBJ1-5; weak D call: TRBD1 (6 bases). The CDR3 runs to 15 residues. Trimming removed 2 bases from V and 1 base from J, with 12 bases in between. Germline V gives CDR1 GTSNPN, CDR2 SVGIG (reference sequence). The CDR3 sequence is CAWSYTGTSNQPQHF. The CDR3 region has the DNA TGTGCCTGGAGTTATACAGGGACGAGCAATCAGCCCCAGCATTTT.

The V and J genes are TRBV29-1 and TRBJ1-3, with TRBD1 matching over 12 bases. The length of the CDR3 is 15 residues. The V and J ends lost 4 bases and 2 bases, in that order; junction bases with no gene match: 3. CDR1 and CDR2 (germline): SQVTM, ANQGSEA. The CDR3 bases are TGCAGCGTTGCCGGGACAGGGGGCCCTGGAAACACCATATATTTT. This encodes CSVAGTGGPGNTIYF.

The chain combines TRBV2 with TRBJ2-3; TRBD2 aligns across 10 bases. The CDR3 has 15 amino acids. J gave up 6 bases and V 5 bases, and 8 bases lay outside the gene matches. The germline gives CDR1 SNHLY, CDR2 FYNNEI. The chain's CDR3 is CASSPLAGAGDTQYF. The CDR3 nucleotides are TGTGCCAGCAGTCCGCTAGCGGGAGCCGGCGATACGCAGTATTTT.

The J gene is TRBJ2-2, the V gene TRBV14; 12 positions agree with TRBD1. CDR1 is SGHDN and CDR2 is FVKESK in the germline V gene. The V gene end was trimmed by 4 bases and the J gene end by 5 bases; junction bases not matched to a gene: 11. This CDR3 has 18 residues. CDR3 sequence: CASSRLRGGQGATGELFF. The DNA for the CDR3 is TGTGCCAGCAGCCGCCTGCGGGGGGGACAGGGGGCAACCGGGGAGCTGTTTTTT.

CDR3 sequence: CASSQEVGVPGELFF. In DNA, the CDR3 is TGCGCCAGCAGCCAAGAGGTTGGAGTCCCCGGGGAGCTGTTTTTT. The rearrangement joins TRBV4-1 to TRBJ2-2, with unresolved D. The CDR3 is 15 residues long. The V end was cut by 0 bases, the J end by 6 bases, with 11 bases between. In germline, CDR1 is MGHRA, CDR2 YSYEKL.